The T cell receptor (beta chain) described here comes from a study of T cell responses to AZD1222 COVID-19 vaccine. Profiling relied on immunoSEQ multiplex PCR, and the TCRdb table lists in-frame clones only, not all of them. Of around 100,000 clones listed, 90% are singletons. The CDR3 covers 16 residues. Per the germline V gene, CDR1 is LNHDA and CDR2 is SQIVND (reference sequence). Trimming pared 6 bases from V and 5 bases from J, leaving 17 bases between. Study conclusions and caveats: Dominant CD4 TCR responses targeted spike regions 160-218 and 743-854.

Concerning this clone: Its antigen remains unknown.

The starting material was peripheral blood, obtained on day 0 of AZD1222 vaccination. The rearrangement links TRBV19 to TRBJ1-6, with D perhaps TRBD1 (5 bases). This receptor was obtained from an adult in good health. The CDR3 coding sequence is TGTGCCAGTAGCACAACCCCTCAGGGCCATAATTCACCCCTCCACTTT. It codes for CASSTTPQGHNSPLHF.